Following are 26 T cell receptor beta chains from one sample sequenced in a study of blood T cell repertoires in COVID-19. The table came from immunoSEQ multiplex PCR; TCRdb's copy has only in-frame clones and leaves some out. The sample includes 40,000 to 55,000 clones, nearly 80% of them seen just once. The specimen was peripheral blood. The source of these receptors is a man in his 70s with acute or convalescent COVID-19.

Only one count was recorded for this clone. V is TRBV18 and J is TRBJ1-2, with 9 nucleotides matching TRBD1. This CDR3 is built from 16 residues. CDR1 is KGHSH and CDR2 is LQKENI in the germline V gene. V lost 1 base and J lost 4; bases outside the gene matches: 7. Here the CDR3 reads CASSPLPRDRVYGYTF. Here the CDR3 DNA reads TGTGCCAGCTCACCACTCCCTCGGGACAGGGTCTATGGCTACACCTTC.

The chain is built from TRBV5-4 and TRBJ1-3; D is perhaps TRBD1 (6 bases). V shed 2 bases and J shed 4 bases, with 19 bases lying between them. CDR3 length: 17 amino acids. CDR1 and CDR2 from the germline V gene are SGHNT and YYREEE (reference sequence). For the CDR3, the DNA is TGTGCCAGCAGCTTATCCTCCAGGGGCCTTGGAGGAAACACCATATATTTT. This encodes CASSLSSRGLGGNTIYF. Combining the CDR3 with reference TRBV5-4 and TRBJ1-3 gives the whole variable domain ETGVTQSPTHLIKTRGQQVTLRCSSQSGHNTVSWYQQALGQGPQFIFQYYREEENGRGNFPPRFSGLQFPNYSSELNVNALELDDSALYLCASSLSSRGLGGNTIYFGEGSWLTVV.

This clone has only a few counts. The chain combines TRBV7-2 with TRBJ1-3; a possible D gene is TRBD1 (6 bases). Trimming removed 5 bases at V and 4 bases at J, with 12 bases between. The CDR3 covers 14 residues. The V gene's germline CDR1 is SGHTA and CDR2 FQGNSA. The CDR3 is CASSAGQRGNTIYF. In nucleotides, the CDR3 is TGTGCCAGCAGCGCTGGACAGAGGGGAAACACCATATATTTT. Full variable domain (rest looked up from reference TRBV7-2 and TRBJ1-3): GAGVSQSPSNKVTEKGKDVELRCDPISGHTALYWYRQSLGQGLEFLIYFQGNSAPDKSGLPSDRFSAERTGGSVSTLTIQRTQQEDSAVYLCASSAGQRGNTIYFGEGSWLTVV.

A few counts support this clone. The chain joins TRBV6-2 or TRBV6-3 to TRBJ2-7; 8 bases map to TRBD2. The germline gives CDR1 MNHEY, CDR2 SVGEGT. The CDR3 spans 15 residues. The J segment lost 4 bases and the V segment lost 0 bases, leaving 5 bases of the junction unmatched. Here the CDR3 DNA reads TGTGCCAGCAGTTACTCGCGCGGGGGGCCGTACGAGCAGTACTTC. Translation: CASSYSRGGPYEQYF.

CDR3 nucleotide sequence: TGTGCCAGCAGTAAAGACAGCTTCGGCTATGGCTACACCTTC. Encoded protein: CASSKDSFGYGYTF. This rearrangement joins TRBV9 to TRBJ1-2; a possible D gene is TRBD1 (5 bases). With 5 bases removed from V and 4 bases from J, the gap between germline ends came to 15 bases. Germline loops: CDR1 SGDLS, CDR2 YYNGEE. This CDR3 is built from 14 residues.

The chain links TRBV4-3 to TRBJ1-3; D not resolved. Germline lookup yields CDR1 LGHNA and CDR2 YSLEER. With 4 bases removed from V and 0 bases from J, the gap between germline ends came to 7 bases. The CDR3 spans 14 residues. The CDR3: CASSPTVSGNTIYF. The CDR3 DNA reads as TGCGCCAGCAGCCCTACAGTCTCTGGAAACACCATATATTTT.

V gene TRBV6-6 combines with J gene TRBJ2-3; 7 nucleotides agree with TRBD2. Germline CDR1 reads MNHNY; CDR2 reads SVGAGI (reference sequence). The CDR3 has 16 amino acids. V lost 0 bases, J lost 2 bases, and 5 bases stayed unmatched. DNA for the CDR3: TGTGCCAGCAGTTACTCTTTGGGGGGGTCCACAGATACGCAGTATTTT. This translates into CASSYSLGGSTDTQYF.

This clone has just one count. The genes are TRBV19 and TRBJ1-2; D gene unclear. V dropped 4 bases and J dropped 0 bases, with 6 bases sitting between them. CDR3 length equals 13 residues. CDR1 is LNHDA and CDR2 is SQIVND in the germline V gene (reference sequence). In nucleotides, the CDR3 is TGTGCCAGTAGTACGCAGTCTAACTATGGCTACACCTTC. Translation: CASSTQSNYGYTF.

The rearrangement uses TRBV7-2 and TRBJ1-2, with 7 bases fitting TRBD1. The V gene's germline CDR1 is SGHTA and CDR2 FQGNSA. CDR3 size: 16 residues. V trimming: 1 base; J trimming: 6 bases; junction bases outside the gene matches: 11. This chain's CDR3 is CASSLDRQGIRHGYTF. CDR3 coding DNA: TGTGCCAGCAGCTTAGACCGACAGGGAATCAGGCATGGCTACACCTTC.

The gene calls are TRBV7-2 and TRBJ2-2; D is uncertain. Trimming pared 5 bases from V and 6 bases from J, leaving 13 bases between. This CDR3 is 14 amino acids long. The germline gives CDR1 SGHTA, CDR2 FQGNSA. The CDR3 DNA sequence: TGTGCCAGCAGCGCCCAGGCGATTGCCGGGGAGCTGTTTTTT. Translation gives CASSAQAIAGELFF.

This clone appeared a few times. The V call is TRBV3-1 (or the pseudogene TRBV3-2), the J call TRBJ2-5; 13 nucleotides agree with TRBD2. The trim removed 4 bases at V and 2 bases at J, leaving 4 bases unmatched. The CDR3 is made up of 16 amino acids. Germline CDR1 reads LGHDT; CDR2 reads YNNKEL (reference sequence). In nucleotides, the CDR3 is TGTGCCAGCAGCCCCTCGACTAGCGGGGGGCAAGAGACCCAGTACTTC. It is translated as CASSPSTSGGQETQYF.

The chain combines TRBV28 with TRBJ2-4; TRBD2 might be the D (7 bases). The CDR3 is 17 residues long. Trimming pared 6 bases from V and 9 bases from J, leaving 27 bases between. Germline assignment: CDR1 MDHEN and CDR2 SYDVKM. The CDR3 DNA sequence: TGTGCCAGCAGCGCAGCCCAGGGGAGGGGAGGCGAAGGCATTCAGTACTTC. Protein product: CASSAAQGRGGEGIQYF.

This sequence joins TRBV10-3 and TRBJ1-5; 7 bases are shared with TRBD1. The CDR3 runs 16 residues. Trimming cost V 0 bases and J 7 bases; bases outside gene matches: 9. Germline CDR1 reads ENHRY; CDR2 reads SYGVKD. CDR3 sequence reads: CAISESARGSLQPQHF. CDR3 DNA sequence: TGTGCCATCAGTGAGTCCGCCAGGGGGAGTTTGCAGCCCCAGCATTTT.

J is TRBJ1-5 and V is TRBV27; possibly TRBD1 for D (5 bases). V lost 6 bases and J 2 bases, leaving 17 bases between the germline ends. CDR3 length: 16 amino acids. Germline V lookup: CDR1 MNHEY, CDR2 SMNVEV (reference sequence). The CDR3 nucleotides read TGTGCCAGCAGCCTCGAGGGGCGCGGGGGCAATCAGCCCCAGCATTTT. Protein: CASSLEGRGGNQPQHF.

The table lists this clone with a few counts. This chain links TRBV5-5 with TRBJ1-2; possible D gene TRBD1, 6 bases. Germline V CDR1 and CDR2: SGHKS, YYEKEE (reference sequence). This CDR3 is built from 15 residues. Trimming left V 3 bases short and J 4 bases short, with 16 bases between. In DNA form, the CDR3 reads TGTGCCAGCAGCTACTACCCGACAGGCCCCTATGGCTACACCTTC. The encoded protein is CASSYYPTGPYGYTF.

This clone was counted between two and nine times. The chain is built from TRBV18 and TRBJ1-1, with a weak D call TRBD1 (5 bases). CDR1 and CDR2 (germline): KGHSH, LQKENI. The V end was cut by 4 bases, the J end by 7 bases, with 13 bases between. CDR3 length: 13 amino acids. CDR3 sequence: CASSHSDTREAFF. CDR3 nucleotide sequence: TGTGCCAGCTCACATTCGGACACGCGTGAAGCTTTCTTT.

CDR3 protein: CATSTRGPDGTQYF. DNA of the CDR3: TGTGCCACCAGCACTAGAGGGCCCGACGGTACCCAGTACTTC. The V gene is TRBV15, the J gene TRBJ2-5; possibly TRBD2 for D (5 bases). The V end lost 4 bases, the J end lost 8 bases, and 17 bases lay between the germline ends. Germline V gene lookup returns CDR1 LNHNV and CDR2 YYDKDF (reference sequence). The CDR3 spans 14 residues. Based on the CDR3 plus reference TRBV15 and TRBJ2-5, the full variable domain is DAMVIQNPRYQVTQFGKPVTLSCSQTLNHNVMYWYQQKSSQAPKLLFHYYDKDFNNEADTPDNFQSRRPNTSFCFLDIRSPGLGDTAMYLCATSTRGPDGTQYFGPGTRLLVL.

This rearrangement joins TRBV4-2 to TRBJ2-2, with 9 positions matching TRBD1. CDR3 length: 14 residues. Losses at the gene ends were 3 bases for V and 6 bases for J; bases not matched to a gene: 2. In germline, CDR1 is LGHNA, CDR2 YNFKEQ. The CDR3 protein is CASSQNRGPGELFF. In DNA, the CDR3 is TGTGCCAGCAGCCAGAACAGGGGGCCCGGGGAGCTGTTTTTT.

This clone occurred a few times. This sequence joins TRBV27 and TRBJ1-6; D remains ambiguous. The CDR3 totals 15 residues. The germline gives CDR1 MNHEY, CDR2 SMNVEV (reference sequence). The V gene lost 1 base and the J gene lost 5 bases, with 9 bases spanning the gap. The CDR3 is CASSLYGLHNSPLHF. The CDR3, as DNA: TGTGCCAGCAGTTTATACGGACTGCATAATTCACCCCTCCACTTT.

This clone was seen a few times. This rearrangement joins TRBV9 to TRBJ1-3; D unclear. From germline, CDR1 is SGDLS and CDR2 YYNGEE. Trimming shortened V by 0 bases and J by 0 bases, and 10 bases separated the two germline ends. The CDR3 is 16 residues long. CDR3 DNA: TGTGCCAGCAGCGTAGATTCAGGCCGCTCTGGAAACACCATATATTTT. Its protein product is CASSVDSGRSGNTIYF.

CDR3 amino acids: CASSQNNSPLHF. CDR3 bases: TGTGCCAGCTCCCAGAATAATTCACCCCTCCACTTT. The rearrangement uses TRBV2 and TRBJ1-6, with D uncertain. The CDR3 has 12 amino acids. Trimming cost V 8 bases and J 5 bases, with 7 bases left between them. Germline loops: CDR1 SNHLY, CDR2 FYNNEI.

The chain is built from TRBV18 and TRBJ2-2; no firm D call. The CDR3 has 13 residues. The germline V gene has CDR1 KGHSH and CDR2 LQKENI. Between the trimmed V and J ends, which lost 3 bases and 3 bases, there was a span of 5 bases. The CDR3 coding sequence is TGTGCCAGCTCACCCCTAGACACCGGGGAGCTGTTTTTT. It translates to CASSPLDTGELFF.

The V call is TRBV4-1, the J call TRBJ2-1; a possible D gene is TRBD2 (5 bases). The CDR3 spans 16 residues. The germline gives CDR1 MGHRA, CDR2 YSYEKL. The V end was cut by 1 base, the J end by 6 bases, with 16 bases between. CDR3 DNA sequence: TGCGCCAGCAGCCAAGCCCTCGCTAGCTCGAGCAATGAGCAGTTCTTC. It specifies CASSQALASSSNEQFF.

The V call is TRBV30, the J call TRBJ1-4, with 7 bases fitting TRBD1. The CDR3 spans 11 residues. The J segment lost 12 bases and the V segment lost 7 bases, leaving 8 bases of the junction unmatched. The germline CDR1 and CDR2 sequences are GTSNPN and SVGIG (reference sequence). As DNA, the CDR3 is TGTGCCTTCAAGCAGGGGGTAGAACTGTTTTTT. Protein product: CAFKQGVELFF.

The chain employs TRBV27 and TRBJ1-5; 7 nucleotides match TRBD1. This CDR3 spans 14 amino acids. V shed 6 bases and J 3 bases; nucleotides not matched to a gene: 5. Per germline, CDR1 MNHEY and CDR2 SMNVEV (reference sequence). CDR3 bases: TGTGCCAGCAGCTGGACAGGACCCAATCAGCCCCAGCATTTT. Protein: CASSWTGPNQPQHF.

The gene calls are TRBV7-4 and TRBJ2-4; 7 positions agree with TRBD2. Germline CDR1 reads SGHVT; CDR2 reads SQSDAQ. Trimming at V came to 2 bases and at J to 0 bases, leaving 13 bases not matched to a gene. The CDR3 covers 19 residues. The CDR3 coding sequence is TGTGCCAGCAGCTTACTTACGCGAGCGGGGTTGATAGCCAAAAACATTCAGTACTTC. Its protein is CASSLLTRAGLIAKNIQYF.